The rows below give T cell receptor beta chains drawn from one sample of a study of blood T cell repertoires in COVID-19. Only in-frame clones appear in the TCRdb table, and some are missing; sequencing was by immunoSEQ multiplex PCR. The data hold about 220,000 clones, with 82% observed a single time. Sequencing was carried out using peripheral blood. These receptors came from a woman older than 75 with acute or convalescent COVID-19. CDR3s include the opening cysteine and the closing phenylalanine or tryptophan. A D gene is named only where the DNA matches it firmly. Size values are once, few and many counts, or a class for expanded clones, and some rows have none.

clone_size	j_call	v_call	d_call	cdr3_nt	cdr3_aa
-	TRBJ2-5	TRBV9	-	TGTGCCAGCAGCCCCAAAGCAGGCTTTAAAGAGACCCAGTACTTC	CASSPKAGFKETQYF
-	TRBJ2-4	TRBV18	TRBD2	TGTGCCAGCTCACCGGAGCGGGGCAAAAACATTCAGTACTTC	CASSPERGKNIQYF
-	TRBJ1-6	TRBV4-3	-	TGCGCCAGCAGCCAAGATGAACAACGAACGTCACCCCTCCACTTT	CASSQDEQRTSPLHF
few	TRBJ1-2	TRBV6-4	-	TGTGCCAGCAGCGAGAGCGGGACTCCCTTTTGGGGCTACACCTTC	CASSESGTPFWGYTF
-	TRBJ2-1	TRBV19	-	TGTGCCACCAAAGACTGGTCCTACAATGAGCAGTTCTTC	CATKDWSYNEQFF
-	TRBJ1-1	TRBV6-2/TRBV6-3	TRBD1	TGTGCCAGCAGTTACTCTTCCGGGACAGTCCGTCTGAACACTGAAGCTTTCTTT	CASSYSSGTVRLNTEAFF
-	TRBJ2-3	TRBV29-1	-	TGCAGCGTTGATGCGGGGTCAAGCACAGATACGCAGTATTTT	CSVDAGSSTDTQYF
few	TRBJ2-3	TRBV15	-	TGTGCCACCAGCAGAGAAGGGCGGGGCACAGATACGCAGTATTTT	CATSREGRGTDTQYF
-	TRBJ1-1	TRBV6-2/TRBV6-3	-	TGTGCCAGCAGTTACCCTGGGACTTTTGGGGTTGAAGCTTTCTTT	CASSYPGTFGVEAFF
-	TRBJ1-2	TRBV5-4	TRBD1	TGTGCCAGCAGCTCCCTGGTGGGGACAGGGGGAGGTGGCTACACCTTC	CASSSLVGTGGGGYTF
-	TRBJ2-3	TRBV3-1/TRBV3-2	-	TGTGCCAGCAGCCAACCTTCCGGGTTTGTAGATACGCAGTATTTT	CASSQPSGFVDTQYF
-	TRBJ1-2	TRBV24-1	-	TGTGCCACCAGTGATAACAGTCCCCTCTATGGCTACACCTTC	CATSDNSPLYGYTF
-	TRBJ2-6	TRBV5-8	-	TGTGCCAGCAGCACCCGCGGGGACCGCTCTTTGGGGGCCAACGTCCTGACTTTC	CASSTRGDRSLGANVLTF
-	TRBJ1-2	TRBV4-3	-	TGCGCCAGCAGCCGTGACCTAGGGGGGGACACATCCTATGGCTACACCTTC	CASSRDLGGDTSYGYTF
once	TRBJ1-2	TRBV28	-	TGTGCCAGCAGAGAAACAGGGATCTCTAACTATGGCTACACCTTC	CASRETGISNYGYTF
-	TRBJ1-2	TRBV7-2	TRBD1	TGTGCCAGCAGCTCTCCGGGACAGGGGTGGTGCACCTTC	CASSSPGQGWCTF
-	TRBJ1-2	TRBV9	TRBD1	TGTGCCAGCAGCGCTGGACAGGGCGACGGCTATGGCTACACCTTC	CASSAGQGDGYGYTF
-	TRBJ2-7	TRBV2	-	TGTGCCAGCAGTCGAAGGGGGTCCTTCTACGAGCAGTACTTC	CASSRRGSFYEQYF
-	TRBJ1-2	TRBV7-9	TRBD1	TGTGCCAGCAGCTTCCTGACAGGGGGGGCGGACTATGGCTACACCTTC	CASSFLTGGADYGYTF
-	TRBJ1-1	TRBV19	-	TGTGCCAGTAGTATTGGGACGGGAGAGATGAACACTGAAGCTTTCTTT	CASSIGTGEMNTEAFF
-	TRBJ2-2	TRBV5-4	-	TGTGCCAGCAGCTACGCGGGACAGTTCACCGGGGAGCTGTTTTTT	CASSYAGQFTGELFF
-	TRBJ1-2	TRBV4-3	TRBD1	TGCGCCAGCAGCCCCTACGACTCGACAGGGGGTTATGGCTACACCTTC	CASSPYDSTGGYGYTF
-	TRBJ1-6	TRBV18	-	TGTGCCAGCTCCTTTTCGGCCAGGGGTGATTCACCCCTCCACTTT	CASSFSARGDSPLHF
-	TRBJ1-6	TRBV5-1	-	TGCGCCAGCAGCTTGAGGGGGTTCGATTCACCCCTCCACTTT	CASSLRGFDSPLHF
-	TRBJ1-2	TRBV5-4	TRBD1	TGTGCCAGCAGCACCGGACAGGAGATTAACTATGGCTACACCTTC	CASSTGQEINYGYTF
-	TRBJ1-2	TRBV7-9	-	TGTGCCAGCACCCTCTCGGGAGCTCTTGGCTACACCTTC	CASTLSGALGYTF
once	TRBJ1-6	TRBV6-4	-	TGTGCCACGCACCTCAGAGGGCCTGGACCCTATAATTCACCCCTCCACTTT	CATHLRGPGPYNSPLHF
-	TRBJ2-2	TRBV5-1	-	TGCGCCAGCAGGGGGGCACTGTCGAACACCGGGGAGCTGTTTTTT	CASRGALSNTGELFF
-	TRBJ2-5	TRBV2	TRBD1	TGTGCCAGTGGACAGGGAGGAGAGACCCAGTACTTC	CASGQGGETQYF
-	TRBJ2-7	TRBV7-8	TRBD1	TGTGCCAGCAGCTTAGGGGACAGGGATATTAAGCAGTACTTC	CASSLGDRDIKQYF
-	TRBJ2-1	TRBV24-1	TRBD2	TGTGCCTCTAGCGGGGGGGCCGTTCATGAGCAGTTCTTC	CASSGGAVHEQFF
-	TRBJ2-5	TRBV27	TRBD2	TGTGCCAGCAGTTTATCGGCTAGCGGGGTGGCTGGAGAGACCCAGTACTTC	CASSLSASGVAGETQYF
-	TRBJ2-7	TRBV6-5	TRBD2	TGTGCCAGCTGGGGCGGGGGGGCCTACGAGCAGTACTTC	CASWGGGAYEQYF
-	TRBJ1-2	TRBV10-3	-	TGTGCCATCAGTGAGTCTTCGGGGGACTATGGCTACACCTTC	CAISESSGDYGYTF
-	TRBJ1-5	TRBV7-8	TRBD1	TGTGCCAGCAGCCCCCGGGACAGGGGCTCTCGTCAGCCCCAGCATTTT	CASSPRDRGSRQPQHF
-	TRBJ1-6	TRBV7-5	-	TGTGCCAGAAGCATAACAGGGGATAGCGATAATTCACCCCTCCACTTT	CARSITGDSDNSPLHF
-	TRBJ1-2	TRBV3-1/TRBV3-2	-	TGTGCCAGCAGCCAAGGGGGGCGGTACTATGGCTACACCTTC	CASSQGGRYYGYTF
-	TRBJ1-2	TRBV5-1	-	TGCGCCAGCAGCAACAGGGTTGGCTACACCTTC	CASSNRVGYTF
-	TRBJ2-5	TRBV6-5	TRBD1	TGTGCCAGCAGTCCCCGGGACAGGGGTTCCGGGACCCAGTACTTC	CASSPRDRGSGTQYF
-	TRBJ1-2	TRBV7-2	-	TGTGCCAGCAGCTTAGCTCAGGCCCTCCCCTTTGGCTACACCTTC	CASSLAQALPFGYTF
few	TRBJ2-3	TRBV7-2	TRBD2	TGTGCCAGCACCCCCCGCGGGGGGGCCTACACAGATACGCAGTATTTT	CASTPRGGAYTDTQYF
once	TRBJ1-2	TRBV3-1/TRBV3-2	TRBD1	TGTGCCAGCAGCCAAACAGGGGGACGGGGCTACACCTTC	CASSQTGGRGYTF
-	TRBJ1-2	TRBV25-1	-	TGTGCCAGCAGTGAGGGGGGGTTGGGCTACACCTTC	CASSEGGLGYTF
-	TRBJ1-2	TRBV5-1	-	TGCGCCCGCAGCACGACGGGGCGGGGTGGCTATGGCTACACCTTC	CARSTTGRGGYGYTF